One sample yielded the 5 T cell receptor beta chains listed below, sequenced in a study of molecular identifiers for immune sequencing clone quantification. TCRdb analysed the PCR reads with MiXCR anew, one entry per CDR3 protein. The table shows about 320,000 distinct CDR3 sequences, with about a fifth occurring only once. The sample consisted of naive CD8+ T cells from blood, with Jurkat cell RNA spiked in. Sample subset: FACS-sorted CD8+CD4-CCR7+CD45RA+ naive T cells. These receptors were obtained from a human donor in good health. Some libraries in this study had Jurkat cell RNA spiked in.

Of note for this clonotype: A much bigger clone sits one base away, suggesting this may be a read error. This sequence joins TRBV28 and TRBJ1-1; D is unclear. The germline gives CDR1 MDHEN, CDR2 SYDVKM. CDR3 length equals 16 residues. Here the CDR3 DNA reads TGTGCCAGCAGTGTCGTATTTCACAGTATGAACACTGAAGCTTGCTTT. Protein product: CASSVVFHSMNTEACF. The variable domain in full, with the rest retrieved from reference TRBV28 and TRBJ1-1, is DVKVTQSSRYLVKRTGEKVFLECVQDMDHENMFWYRQDPGLGLRLIYFSYDVKMKEKGDIPEGYSVSREKKERFSLILESASTNQTSMYLCASSVVFHSMNTEACFGQGTRLTVV.

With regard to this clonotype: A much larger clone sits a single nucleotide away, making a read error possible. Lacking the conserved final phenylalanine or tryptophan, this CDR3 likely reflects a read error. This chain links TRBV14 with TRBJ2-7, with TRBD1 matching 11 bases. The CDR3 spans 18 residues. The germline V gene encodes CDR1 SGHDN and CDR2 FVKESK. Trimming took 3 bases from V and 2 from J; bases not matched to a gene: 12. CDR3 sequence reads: CASSHRVGQGADAYEQYL. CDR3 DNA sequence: TGTGCCAGCAGCCATCGCGTTGGACAGGGGGCCGACGCCTACGAGCAGTACCTC.

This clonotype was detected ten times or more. DNA for the CDR3: TGTGCCAGCAGCACCCGACTGGTAGCGGGGGGGGATGAGCAGTTCTTC. Protein: CASSTRLVAGGDEQFF. The rearrangement joins TRBV13 to TRBJ2-1; 11 nucleotides line up with TRBD2. CDR3 length: 16 residues. The V segment lost 5 bases and the J segment 8 bases; nucleotides outside the gene matches: 11. Germline CDR1 reads PRHDT; CDR2 reads FYEKMQ (reference sequence).

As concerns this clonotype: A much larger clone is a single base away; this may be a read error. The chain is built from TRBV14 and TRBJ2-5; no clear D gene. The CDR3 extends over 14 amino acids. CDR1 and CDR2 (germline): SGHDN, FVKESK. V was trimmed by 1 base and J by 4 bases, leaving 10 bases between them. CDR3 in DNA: TGTGCCAGCAGCCAAGTTTCCAGAACAGAGACCCAGTACTTC. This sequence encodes CASSQVSRTETQYF.

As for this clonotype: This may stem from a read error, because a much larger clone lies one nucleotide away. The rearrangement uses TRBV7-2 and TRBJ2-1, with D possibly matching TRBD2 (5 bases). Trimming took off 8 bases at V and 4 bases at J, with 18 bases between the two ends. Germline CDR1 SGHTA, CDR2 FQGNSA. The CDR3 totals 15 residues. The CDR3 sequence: CASGPTGSEYNEQFF. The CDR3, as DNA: TGTGCCAGCGGCCCTACGGGGTCGGAATACAATGAGCAGTTCTTC.